This entry lists 10 T cell receptor beta chains sequenced from one sample in a study of T-cell reconstitution after alpha-beta-depleted transplantation in children. The authors prepared the TCRbeta library with unique molecular identifiers. MiXCR, run by TCRdb on the PCR reads, gives a single entry per CDR3 protein. The sample holds about 240,000 distinct CDR3 sequences, approximately 12% seen once. The sample consisted of PBMCs from the stem cell graft donor, taken from the stem cell graft. The origin of the receptors is a human donor who donated a stem cell graft to a child with acute lymphoblastic leukemia.

This clonotype came up many times. This chain connects TRBV3-1 to TRBJ2-2; no clear D gene. Germline-derived CDR1 and CDR2 are LGHDT and YNNKEL (reference sequence). Trimming left V 2 bases short and J 4 bases short, with 5 bases between. CDR3 length: 13 amino acids. DNA of the CDR3: TGTGCCAGCAGCCAACGTTTCACCGGGGAGCTGTTTTTT. Protein: CASSQRFTGELFF.

In its sample, this clonotype was seen many times. The chain recombines TRBV3-1 with TRBJ1-4; D remains ambiguous. CDR1 is LGHDT and CDR2 is YNNKEL in the germline V gene (reference sequence). Trimming shortened V by 5 bases and J by 8 bases, and 18 bases separated the two germline ends. The CDR3 spans 15 residues. This CDR3 is CASSDAEVSREKLFF. For the CDR3, the DNA is TGTGCCAGCAGCGATGCTGAAGTCTCCAGGGAAAAACTGTTTTTT.

The chain joins TRBV3-1 to TRBJ2-6; D perhaps matches TRBD1 (5 bases). The CDR3 sequence is 15 residues long. V lost 4 bases and J lost 3, with 10 bases in between. In germline, CDR1 is LGHDT, CDR2 YNNKEL (reference sequence). The CDR3 coding sequence is TGTGCCAGCAGCCTTGGGGCCCATGGGGCCAACGTCCTGACTTTC. Encoded protein: CASSLGAHGANVLTF.

This clonotype was picked up many times. The CDR3 loop is CASSWDVPNSPLHF. DNA of the CDR3: TGTGCCAGCAGTTGGGACGTTCCGAATTCACCCCTCCACTTT. The rearrangement uses TRBV7-2 and TRBJ1-6; D perhaps matches TRBD1 (5 bases). CDR1 is SGHTA and CDR2 is FQGNSA in the germline V gene. V gave up 6 bases and J gave up 7 bases, with 13 bases separating them. The CDR3 is 14 residues long.

A word on this clonotype: This sequence is one base from a far larger clone and is likely a read error. The final CDR3 position lacks the conserved phenylalanine or tryptophan, pointing to a likely read error. The chain uses TRBV27 and TRBJ1-6; TRBD1 matches at 8 bases. The CDR3 is made up of 14 amino acids. The J segment lost 9 bases and the V segment lost 2 bases, leaving 3 bases of the junction unmatched. The germline V gene has CDR1 MNHEY and CDR2 SMNVEV (reference sequence). CDR3 loop: CASSLGQGGSPLHL. CDR3 nucleotide sequence: TGTGCCAGCAGTTTAGGACAGGGTGGTTCACCCCTCCACTTG.

The table lists this clonotype with a few counts. This chain uses TRBV6-2 or TRBV6-3 with TRBJ2-2; the match to TRBD2 covers 7 bases. With 3 bases clipped from V and 5 bases from J, the junction kept 9 bases outside the gene matches. Germline V gives CDR1 MNHEY, CDR2 SVGEGT. The CDR3 contains 16 residues. CDR3 residues: CASSYSPGGNTGELFF. The DNA of the CDR3 is TGTGCCAGCAGTTATAGTCCGGGAGGTAATACCGGGGAGCTGTTTTTT.

This clonotype was counted many times. The chain recombines TRBV7-3 with TRBJ1-4; perhaps TRBD1 as D (6 bases). V shed 2 bases and J shed 5 bases, with 12 bases lying between them. Germline-derived CDR1 and CDR2 are SGHTA and FQGTGA. The CDR3 consists of 15 residues. The CDR3 nucleotides read TGTGCCAGCAGCTTAGGGGGGGGCGCGAATGAAAAACTGTTTTTT. This translates into CASSLGGGANEKLFF.

At least ten counts were recorded for this clonotype. The genes are TRBV20-1 and TRBJ2-3; weak D call: TRBD1 (6 bases). Germline assignment: CDR1 DFQATT and CDR2 SNEGSKA (reference sequence). The CDR3 sequence is 13 residues long. V was clipped by 5 bases and J by 6 bases, with 15 bases between them. The CDR3, as DNA: TGCAGTGCTGTATCCTACAGGGTGGATACGCAGTATTTT. Protein sequence: CSAVSYRVDTQYF.

Ten or more counts support this clonotype. The chain is built from TRBV6-5 and TRBJ2-1, with 9 bases lining up with TRBD2. Germline assignment: CDR1 MNHEY and CDR2 SVGAGI. Trimming at V came to 0 bases and at J to 0 bases, leaving 0 bases not matched to a gene. The CDR3 covers 16 residues. The CDR3 region has the DNA TGTGCCAGCAGTTACTCAGCGGGAGGCTCCTACAATGAGCAGTTCTTC. It codes for CASSYSAGGSYNEQFF.

The genes are TRBV6-1 and TRBJ1-5, with TRBD1 matching over 7 bases. With V trimmed by 10 bases and J by 5 bases, 14 bases remained unmatched. This CDR3 contains 15 residues. Germline CDR1 is MNHNS and CDR2 is SASEGT. Here the CDR3 DNA reads TGTGCCATCGGAGGGGCGCACAGGGGATATCAGCCCCAGCATTTT. It specifies CAIGGAHRGYQPQHF.